The sample holds a few counts of the clone carrying this T cell receptor beta chain. Its antigen is not known. The sample is drawn from a study of T-cell memory formation after mild COVID-19. Study-wide background: Largely, the TCR clusters proved donor specific.

TCR alpha and TCR beta cDNA libraries with sample barcodes and UMIs came from 5'RACE using constant-segment primers. TCRdb reprocessed the 5' RACE reads via MiXCR and lists one record per CDR3 protein. The sample carries some 290,000 distinct CDR3 sequences, around 15% recorded once. General observations from the study: Of the contracting clones, CD4+ ones lay mainly in CM and EM, and CD8+ ones in EMRA. Cross-reactive memory apparently joined, as some responding clones appeared in pre-infection memory.

The length of the CDR3 is 14 residues. Germline V CDR1 and CDR2: MGHRA, YSYEKL. Trimming removed 5 bases at V and 0 bases at J, with 8 bases between. The chain employs TRBV4-1 and TRBJ1-5; D not resolved. The TCR comes from a man in his late teens or twenties who had mild COVID-19 (a few samples of this study predate the infection). Cell type and time point are not known. The material sequenced was PBMCs or a T cell subset sorted from them (not recorded which). DNA for the CDR3: TGCGCCAGCAGCGGCTTATATAGCAATCAGCCCCAGCATTTT. Protein: CASSGLYSNQPQHF.